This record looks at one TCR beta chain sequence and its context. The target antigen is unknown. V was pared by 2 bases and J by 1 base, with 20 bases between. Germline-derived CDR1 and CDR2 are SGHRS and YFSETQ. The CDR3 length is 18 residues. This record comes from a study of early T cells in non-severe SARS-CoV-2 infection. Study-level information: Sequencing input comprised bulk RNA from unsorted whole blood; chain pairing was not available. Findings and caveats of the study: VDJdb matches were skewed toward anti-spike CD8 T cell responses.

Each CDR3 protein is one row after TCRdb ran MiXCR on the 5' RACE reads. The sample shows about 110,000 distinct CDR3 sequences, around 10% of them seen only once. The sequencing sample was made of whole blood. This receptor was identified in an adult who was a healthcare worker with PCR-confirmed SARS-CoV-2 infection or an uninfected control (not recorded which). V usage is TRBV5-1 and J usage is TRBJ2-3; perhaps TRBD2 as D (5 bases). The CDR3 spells CASSLGSEGAPRTDTQYF. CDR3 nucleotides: TGCGCCAGCAGCTTAGGGAGCGAGGGAGCCCCTCGCACAGATACGCAGTATTTT.